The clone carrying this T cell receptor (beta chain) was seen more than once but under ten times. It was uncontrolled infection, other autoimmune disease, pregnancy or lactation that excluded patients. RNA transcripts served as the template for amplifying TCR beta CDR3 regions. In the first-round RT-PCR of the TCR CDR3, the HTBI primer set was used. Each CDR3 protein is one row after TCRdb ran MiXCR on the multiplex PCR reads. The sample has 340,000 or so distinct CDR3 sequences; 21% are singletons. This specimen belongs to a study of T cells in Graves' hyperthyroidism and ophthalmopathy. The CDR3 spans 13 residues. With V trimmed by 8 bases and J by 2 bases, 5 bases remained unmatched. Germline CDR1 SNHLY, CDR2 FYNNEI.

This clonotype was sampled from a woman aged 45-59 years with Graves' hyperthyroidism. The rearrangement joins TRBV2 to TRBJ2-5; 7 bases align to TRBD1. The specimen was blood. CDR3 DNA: TGTGCCAGCCTACGGACAGGACAAGAGACCCAGTACTTC. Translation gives CASLRTGQETQYF.